The 29 T cell receptor beta chains listed next were all sequenced from one sample in a study of cytomegalovirus exposure and HLA in healthy donors. With 60 Vbeta and 13 Jbeta primers, the PCR was carried out. Assay: immunoSEQ multiplex PCR; the TCRdb copy retains only in-frame clones and omits some. The repertoire holds about 210,000 clones, with more than 75% as singletons. The sample taken for sequencing was PBMCs. The receptors were sampled from a girl aged 2-10 years in good health and CMV-seronegative.

The chain combines TRBV5-6 with TRBJ2-2; D is uncertain. The CDR3 consists of 16 residues. The germline gives CDR1 SGHDT, CDR2 YYEEEE. Between the trimmed V and J ends, which lost 4 bases and 3 bases, there was a span of 16 bases. The DNA for the CDR3 is TGTGCCAGCAGCCACTTGGAGTTAGCATACACCGGGGAGCTGTTTTTT. This sequence encodes CASSHLELAYTGELFF.

The CDR3 is CASSRSETSTDTQYF. The CDR3 DNA is TGCGCCAGCAGCCGAAGTGAGACTAGCACAGATACGCAGTATTTT. This chain links TRBV5-1 with TRBJ2-3, with unresolved D. The V end lost 4 bases, the J end lost 0 bases, and 12 bases lay between the germline ends. CDR1 and CDR2 from the germline V gene are SGHRS and YFSETQ. CDR3 length: 15 amino acids.

V usage is TRBV11-2 and J usage is TRBJ1-1; possibly TRBD1 for D (6 bases). Trimming removed 4 bases from V and 7 bases from J, with 16 bases in between. The germline CDR1 and CDR2 sequences are SGHAT and FQNNGV. The CDR3 is 14 amino acids. The CDR3: CASSSDRWGVEAFF. The DNA for the CDR3 is TGTGCCAGCAGCTCCGACAGGTGGGGCGTTGAAGCTTTCTTT. Supplemented by reference TRBV11-2 and TRBJ1-1, the full variable domain reads EAGVAQSPRYKIIEKRQSVAFWCNPISGHATLYWYQQILGQGPKLLIQFQNNGVVDDSQLPKDRFSAERLKGVDSTLKIQPAKLEDSAVYLCASSSDRWGVEAFFGQGTRLTVV.

V usage is TRBV5-4 and J usage is TRBJ2-5; TRBD2 matches at 16 bases. The CDR3 totals 17 residues. The V gene's germline CDR1 is SGHNT and CDR2 YYREEE (reference sequence). The ends lost 0 bases at V and 4 bases at J; junction bases unmatched: 3. The CDR3 region has the DNA TGTGCCAGCAGCTTGGCGGGACTAGCGGGAGGGGGAGAGACCCAGTACTTC. Protein sequence: CASSLAGLAGGGETQYF. Together with reference TRBV5-4 and TRBJ2-5, the CDR3 gives the full variable domain: ETGVTQSPTHLIKTRGQQVTLRCSSQSGHNTVSWYQQALGQGPQFIFQYYREEENGRGNFPPRFSGLQFPNYSSELNVNALELDDSALYLCASSLAGLAGGGETQYFGPGTRLLVL.

This rearrangement joins TRBV6-6 to TRBJ1-4; D perhaps matches TRBD1 (6 bases). Trimming left V 10 bases short and J 3 bases short, with 15 bases between. In germline, CDR1 is MNHNY, CDR2 SVGAGI (reference sequence). CDR3 length equals 14 residues. The CDR3 here is CATKPGVANEKLFF. The CDR3 DNA is TGTGCCACCAAACCAGGGGTGGCTAATGAAAAACTGTTTTTT.

The chain couples TRBV30 to TRBJ2-7; D is perhaps TRBD1 (6 bases). The CDR3 is 13 residues long. CDR1 and CDR2 (germline): GTSNPN, SVGIG (reference sequence). V lost 4 bases to trimming and J lost 5 bases, with 15 bases between them. For the CDR3, the DNA is TGTGCCTGGACCGGAAATACAGGGCACGAGCAGTACTTC. Translating gives CAWTGNTGHEQYF.

This clone was counted a few times. This chain links TRBV5-1 with TRBJ1-1; a weak D match, TRBD1 (6 bases). V dropped 4 bases and J dropped 0 bases, with 13 bases sitting between them. Germline V gene data show CDR1 as SGHRS and CDR2 as YFSETQ. The CDR3 spans 15 residues. This CDR3 is CASSLTGTLNTEAFF. The CDR3 coding sequence is TGCGCCAGCAGCCTAACCGGGACACTGAACACTGAAGCTTTCTTT.

Worth noting for this clone: A junction end diverges from the germline sequence, so it may reflect a read error. CDR3 amino acids: CSSSSTYRGLRFQETQYF. CDR3 bases: TGTTCCAGCAGTTCGACCTACCGGGGACTACGCTTCCAAGAGACCCAGTACTTC. The chain uses TRBV7-9 and TRBJ2-5; 7 bases agree with TRBD2. The CDR3 contains 18 residues. Germline CDR1 is SEHNR and CDR2 is FQNEAQ (reference sequence).

The chain carries TRBV6-1 and TRBJ1-1; D gene uncertain. Trimming took 7 bases from V and 1 from J, leaving 7 bases between them. CDR3 length: 12 residues. The V gene's germline CDR1 is MNHNS and CDR2 SASEGT. CDR3 loop: CASKEGNTEAFF. DNA of the CDR3: TGTGCCAGCAAGGAGGGGAACACTGAAGCTTTCTTT.

The gene calls are TRBV2 and TRBJ1-1; D might be TRBD1 (5 bases). CDR3 length equals 14 residues. V gave up 8 bases and J gave up 0 bases, with 13 bases separating them. Looked up from germline, CDR1 is SNHLY and CDR2 is FYNNEI. The CDR3 DNA reads as TGTGCCAGCGGGGTGGGGGGGATGAACACTGAAGCTTTCTTT. It specifies CASGVGGMNTEAFF.

The J gene is TRBJ1-5, the V gene TRBV6-5, with D unclear. Trimming removed 4 bases at V and 4 bases at J, with 8 bases between. Per the germline V gene, CDR1 is MNHEY and CDR2 is SVGAGI. The CDR3 has 13 amino acids. CDR3 in amino acids: CASSLRINQPQHF. The CDR3 DNA reads TGTGCCAGCAGTTTGAGGATAAATCAGCCCCAGCATTTT.

This clone was detected once. The chain links TRBV5-1 to TRBJ2-1; 9 bases agree with TRBD2. J lost 1 base, V lost 3 bases, and 2 bases had no gene match. The CDR3 has 15 amino acids. CDR1 is SGHRS, CDR2 YFSETQ, per germline. CDR3 loop: CASSSAGGSYNEQFF. In DNA form, the CDR3 reads TGCGCCAGCAGCTCGGCGGGGGGGTCCTACAATGAGCAGTTCTTC.

This chain links TRBV18 with TRBJ2-1; 14 bases are a match to TRBD2. The germline V gene encodes CDR1 KGHSH and CDR2 LQKENI. The CDR3 totals 18 residues. With 5 bases clipped from V and 2 bases from J, the junction kept 8 bases outside the gene matches. CDR3 region: CASSTGLAGANTYNEQFF. CDR3 bases: TGTGCCAGCTCAACGGGACTAGCGGGGGCGAATACCTACAATGAGCAGTTCTTC.

Worth noting for this clone: A junction boundary mismatches the germline segment, possibly from a read error. This chain links TRBV7-9 with TRBJ2-5; weak D call: TRBD1 (7 bases). CDR3 size: 15 residues. Germline-derived CDR1 and CDR2 are SEHNR and FQNEAQ (reference sequence). This CDR3 reads CSSSLARGVQETQYF. CDR3 DNA sequence: TGTTCCAGCAGCTTAGCCAGGGGGGTCCAAGAGACCCAGTACTTC.

The rearrangement links TRBV15 to TRBJ1-6; weak D call: TRBD1 (5 bases). Germline CDR1 reads LNHNV; CDR2 reads YYDKDF (reference sequence). The V end lost 1 base, the J end lost 11 bases, and 15 bases lay between the germline ends. This CDR3 has 15 amino acids. The CDR3 here is CATSRVQEGVAPLHF. CDR3 nucleotide sequence: TGTGCCACCAGCAGAGTCCAGGAAGGGGTAGCACCCCTCCACTTT.

The rearrangement uses TRBV2 and TRBJ2-3; 8 nucleotides agree with TRBD2. This CDR3 is 15 amino acids long. Germline loops: CDR1 SNHLY, CDR2 FYNNEI. The junction had 5 bases not matched to a gene; V was cut back by 6 bases and J by 0 bases. The CDR3 nucleotides are TGTGCCAGCAGCTTGGAGCGGGGGAGCACAGATACGCAGTATTTT. This translates into CASSLERGSTDTQYF. The complete variable domain, with remaining parts taken from reference TRBV2 and TRBJ2-3, reads EPEVTQTPSHQVTQMGQEVILRCVPISNHLYFYWYRQILGQKVEFLVSFYNNEISEKSEIFDDQFSVERPDGSNFTLKIRSTKLEDSAMYFCASSLERGSTDTQYFGPGTRLTVL.

The chain carries TRBV2 and TRBJ2-1, with D maybe TRBD2 (6 bases). The CDR3 is made up of 15 amino acids. Trimming removed 2 bases at V and 8 bases at J, with 16 bases between. CDR1 SNHLY and CDR2 FYNNEI come from the germline V gene. Here the CDR3 reads CASSEKGPGGDEQFF. Here the CDR3 DNA reads TGTGCCAGCAGTGAAAAGGGGCCTGGAGGGGATGAGCAGTTCTTC.

This sequence joins TRBV19 and TRBJ2-7, with TRBD2 identical over 8 bases. Germline-derived CDR1 and CDR2 are LNHDA and SQIVND (reference sequence). Trimming at V came to 6 bases and at J to 2 bases, leaving 9 bases not matched to a gene. The CDR3 loop spans 15 amino acids. The DNA for the CDR3 is TGTGCCAGTAGAACCCTCCGCGGGGGGACCTACGAGCAGTACTTC. Its protein is CASRTLRGGTYEQYF.

The chain links TRBV2 to TRBJ2-7; unclear D gene. The germline V and J ends were trimmed by 5 bases and 3 bases, with 5 bases remaining between them. This CDR3 has 11 amino acids. Per germline, CDR1 SNHLY and CDR2 FYNNEI. DNA of the CDR3: TGTGCCAGCAGTTCCTTCTACGAGCAGTACTTC. As protein: CASSSFYEQYF.

The rearrangement links TRBV9 to TRBJ2-3, with 10 bases identical to TRBD2. The V gene end was trimmed by 4 bases and the J gene end by 2 bases; junction bases not matched to a gene: 7. This CDR3 is 16 amino acids long. Germline V gene sequence: CDR1 SGDLS, CDR2 YYNGEE. The CDR3, as DNA: TGTGCCAGCAGCCCGTGGACTAGCGGTGACACAGATACGCAGTATTTT. Its translation is CASSPWTSGDTDTQYF. The full variable domain, in which reference TRBV9 and TRBJ2-3 provide the parts outside the CDR3, is DSGVTQTPKHLITATGQRVTLRCSPRSGDLSVYWYQQSLDQGLQFLIQYYNGEERAKGNILERFSAQQFPDLHSELNLSSLELGDSALYFCASSPWTSGDTDTQYFGPGTRLTVL.

The genes are TRBV30 and TRBJ2-7, with D maybe TRBD1 (6 bases). Per germline, CDR1 GTSNPN and CDR2 SVGIG (reference sequence). The CDR3 runs 14 residues. The V gene lost 5 bases and the J gene lost 0 bases, with 14 bases spanning the gap. CDR3 bases: TGTGCCTGGGGCCCAGGGGCGTTCTCCTACGAGCAGTACTTC. As protein: CAWGPGAFSYEQYF.

This chain links TRBV6-1 with TRBJ2-7; TRBD2 is a possible D gene (9 bases). Trimming took 6 bases from V and 3 from J, leaving 15 bases between them. The CDR3 loop spans 14 amino acids. Germline assignment: CDR1 MNHNS and CDR2 SASEGT. CDR3 nucleotides: TGTGCCAGCAGGCGGGGGGGACAGGACTACGAGCAGTACTTC. It yields the protein CASRRGGQDYEQYF.

This rearrangement joins TRBV5-1 to TRBJ1-1; TRBD1 agrees at 9 bases. Germline V gene sequence: CDR1 SGHRS, CDR2 YFSETQ. The CDR3 sequence is 15 residues long. J was trimmed by 0 bases and V by 2 bases; bases with no gene match: 2. The CDR3 DNA reads TGCGCCAGCAGCTTCGGGACAGGGTTGAACACTGAAGCTTTCTTT. Amino acids: CASSFGTGLNTEAFF.

This chain links TRBV7-2 with TRBJ2-7; a possible D gene is TRBD2 (5 bases). CDR1 and CDR2 (germline): SGHTA, FQGNSA. The CDR3 has 13 residues. V gave up 8 bases and J gave up 0 bases, with 11 bases separating them. The CDR3 coding sequence is TGTGCCAGCGGAGGTTCAAACTCCTACGAGCAGTACTTC. Its protein product is CASGGSNSYEQYF.

V usage is TRBV6-5 and J usage is TRBJ2-3, with 8 bases lining up with TRBD1. CDR3 length: 15 amino acids. Germline CDR1 MNHEY, CDR2 SVGAGI. V lost 6 bases to trimming and J lost 7 bases; unmatched junction nucleotides: 12. This chain's CDR3 is CASRAPGQDLHTQYF. CDR3 bases: TGTGCCAGCAGAGCCCCGGGACAGGACCTTCATACGCAGTATTTT.

V is TRBV30 and J is TRBJ2-5; tentatively, D is TRBD1 (5 bases). Between the trimmed V and J ends, which lost 3 bases and 5 bases, there was a span of 10 bases. The CDR3 is 12 amino acids. Germline loops: CDR1 GTSNPN, CDR2 SVGIG (reference sequence). For the CDR3, the DNA is TGTGCCTGGAGCCAACAGGAGGAGACCCAGTACTTC. As protein: CAWSQQEETQYF.

A remark on this clone: Relative to the germline gene, one junction end is altered; a read error may explain this. Within the sample, other DNA sequences also encode this same CDR3. The chain recombines TRBV25-1 with TRBJ1-2; TRBD1 matches 7 bases. Germline V gives CDR1 MGHDK, CDR2 SYGVNS. The length of the CDR3 is 16 residues. The CDR3 region is CASSEYGLGTAYGYTF. The CDR3 nucleotides read TGTGCTAGCAGTGAATATGGGCTAGGGACAGCATATGGCTACACCTTC.

The chain recombines TRBV5-6 with TRBJ1-2, with 7 bases lining up with TRBD1. Germline V gene sequence: CDR1 SGHDT, CDR2 YYEEEE. Trimming cost V 2 bases and J 0 bases; bases outside gene matches: 10. The CDR3 sequence is 17 residues long. The CDR3, as DNA: TGTGCCAGCAGCTTCCCTTCACCAGGGGGGACTAACTATGGCTACACCTTC. It yields the protein CASSFPSPGGTNYGYTF.

The CDR3 region has the DNA TGTGCCAGCAGCTTGGGCGGGGCTGAGCCCTACGAGCAGTACTTC. It codes for CASSLGGAEPYEQYF. The chain uses TRBV11-2 and TRBJ2-7; TRBD2 might be the D (6 bases). The CDR3 is 15 amino acids. V was trimmed by 3 bases and J by 2 bases, leaving 14 bases between them. Per the germline V gene, CDR1 is SGHAT and CDR2 is FQNNGV.